These 19 T cell receptor beta chains were sequenced from one sample in a study of blood T cell repertoires in COVID-19. Data came from immunoSEQ multiplex PCR; TCRdb stores just in-frame clones and leaves some out. This sample yields 310,000 or so clones, of which more than 70% are seen a single time; about 11% belongs to the top ten. The sample consisted of peripheral blood. The receptor set was obtained from a woman aged 25 to 39 with COVID-19, enrolled during active disease.

This chain links TRBV19 with TRBJ2-2, with a tentative D call TRBD1 (5 bases). Between the trimmed V and J ends, which lost 3 bases and 8 bases, there was a span of 13 bases. The CDR3 is 14 residues long. The germline V gene has CDR1 LNHDA and CDR2 SQIVND (reference sequence). CDR3 nucleotides: TGTGCCAGTAGTATGGATACAGGTATTGGGGAGCTGTTTTTT. Protein: CASSMDTGIGELFF.

The chain joins TRBV29-1 to TRBJ2-1; 8 bases map to TRBD2. CDR1 is SQVTM and CDR2 is ANQGSEA in the germline V gene. The V gene end was trimmed by 7 bases and the J gene end by 0 bases; junction bases not matched to a gene: 5. The CDR3 sequence is 14 residues long. The CDR3 coding sequence is TGCAGCGATGTAGCGGGACCCTCCTACAATGAGCAGTTCTTC. It codes for CSDVAGPSYNEQFF.

This clone has just one count. Within the sample, other DNA sequences also encode this same CDR3. V usage is TRBV28 and J usage is TRBJ2-2; D is unresolved. Trimming cost V 5 bases and J 1 base, with 8 bases left between them. CDR1 is MDHEN, CDR2 SYDVKM, per germline. The CDR3 spans 14 residues. The CDR3 protein is CASSLTRNTGELFF. CDR3 coding DNA: TGTGCCAGCAGTCTCACTCGGAACACCGGGGAGCTGTTTTTT.

The chain couples TRBV11-3 to TRBJ2-7; 7 bases agree with TRBD1. V shed 3 bases and J 2 bases; nucleotides not matched to a gene: 4. Germline-derived CDR1 and CDR2 are SGHNT and YENEEA. The CDR3 loop spans 14 amino acids. CDR3 bases: TGTGCCAGCAGCTTTAGGGACAGACCCTACGAGCAGTACTTC. This translates into CASSFRDRPYEQYF.

The chain links TRBV6-2 or TRBV6-3 to TRBJ2-3; D may be TRBD2 (5 bases). Trimming left V 4 bases short and J 0 bases short, with 14 bases between. Looked up from germline, CDR1 is MNHEY and CDR2 is SVGEGT. This CDR3 comprises 16 residues. The CDR3: CASSSPDSVSTDTQYF. CDR3 in DNA: TGTGCCAGCAGTTCCCCGGATAGCGTTAGCACAGATACGCAGTATTTT.

The chain links TRBV10-3 to TRBJ1-2, with TRBD1 identical over 9 bases. CDR1 ENHRY and CDR2 SYGVKD come from the germline V gene. Unmatched junction bases numbered 4, after V lost 4 bases and J lost 4 bases. The length of the CDR3 is 14 residues. Written as DNA, the CDR3 is TGTGCCATCAGTGTGGGACAGGGAACCTATGGCTACACCTTC. This codes for CAISVGQGTYGYTF.

This chain connects TRBV5-4 to TRBJ2-3, with TRBD1 as a possible D gene (6 bases). There are 17 residues in the CDR3. Germline values: CDR1 SGHNT, CDR2 YYREEE (reference sequence). Between the trimmed V and J ends, which lost 3 bases and 5 bases, there was a span of 22 bases. For the CDR3, the DNA is TGTGCCAGCAGCTCGTGGAGGATAACAGGGATAAAAGATACGCAGTATTTT. Its protein is CASSSWRITGIKDTQYF. The whole variable domain, remainder taken from reference TRBV5-4 and TRBJ2-3, is ETGVTQSPTHLIKTRGQQVTLRCSSQSGHNTVSWYQQALGQGPQFIFQYYREEENGRGNFPPRFSGLQFPNYSSELNVNALELDDSALYLCASSSWRITGIKDTQYFGPGTRLTVL.

This clone has just one count. The CDR3 sequence: CASSELAGGGEQFF. CDR3 coding DNA: TGCGCCAGCAGTGAATTAGCGGGAGGAGGTGAGCAGTTCTTC. The chain employs TRBV10-1 and TRBJ2-1; 10 nucleotides agree with TRBD2. CDR1 is WNHNN and CDR2 is SYGVQD in the germline V gene (reference sequence). The trim removed 3 bases at V and 9 bases at J, leaving 5 bases unmatched. The CDR3 length is 14 residues.

The rearrangement joins TRBV5-6 to TRBJ2-7; 7 positions match TRBD2. CDR1 and CDR2 (germline): SGHDT, YYEEEE. Losses at the gene ends were 0 bases for V and 0 bases for J; bases not matched to a gene: 3. This CDR3 is 15 amino acids long. DNA for the CDR3: TGTGCCAGCAGCTTGGTGCGCGGGAGCTCCTACGAGCAGTACTTC. Translation gives CASSLVRGSSYEQYF.

J is TRBJ2-7 and V is TRBV5-1, with 16 positions matching TRBD2. Trimming removed 4 bases from V and 4 bases from J; junction bases left unmatched: 5. From germline, CDR1 is SGHRS and CDR2 YFSETQ. The CDR3 runs 16 residues. The chain's CDR3 is CASSRGTSGRAYEQYF. The CDR3 nucleotides are TGCGCCAGCAGCCGGGGGACTAGCGGGAGGGCGTACGAGCAGTACTTC.

V and J are TRBV6-5 and TRBJ2-7, with D possibly matching TRBD2 (6 bases). The V end was cut by 2 bases, the J end by 1 base, with 12 bases between. Germline CDR1 is MNHEY and CDR2 is SVGAGI. The CDR3 is 15 residues long. The CDR3 region is CASSYAAEGSYEQYF. CDR3 nucleotides: TGTGCCAGCAGTTACGCCGCGGAGGGGTCCTACGAGCAGTACTTC.

The chain combines TRBV5-1 with TRBJ1-1, with D possibly matching TRBD1 (5 bases). Germline V gives CDR1 SGHRS, CDR2 YFSETQ. The CDR3 extends over 15 amino acids. Trimming left V 0 bases short and J 4 bases short, with 13 bases between. The CDR3 here is CASSLDKGMSTEAFF. The CDR3 DNA is TGCGCCAGCAGCTTGGATAAGGGGATGAGCACTGAAGCTTTCTTT. The entire variable domain, with the rest obtained from reference TRBV5-1 and TRBJ1-1, is as follows: KAGVTQTPRYLIKTRGQQVTLSCSPISGHRSVSWYQQTPGQGLQFLFEYFSETQRNKGNFPGRFSGRQFSNSRSEMNVSTLELGDSALYLCASSLDKGMSTEAFFGQGTRLTVV.

This clone appeared a single time. This chain links TRBV27 with TRBJ1-2, with TRBD1 as a possible D gene (6 bases). CDR1 and CDR2 (germline): MNHEY, SMNVEV (reference sequence). This CDR3 contains 14 residues. V lost 6 bases to trimming and J lost 7 bases, with 18 bases between them. CDR3 sequence: CASSPRDTHSGYTF. CDR3 bases: TGTGCCAGCAGCCCCCGGGACACCCATAGTGGCTACACCTTC.

This rearrangement joins TRBV28 to TRBJ1-2; D gene uncertain. This CDR3 spans 13 amino acids. Trimming stripped 1 base from V and 5 bases from J, with 8 bases between. Per the germline V gene, CDR1 is MDHEN and CDR2 is SYDVKM. This chain's CDR3 is CASSLSWRYGYTF. The DNA for the CDR3 is TGTGCCAGCAGTTTATCATGGAGATATGGCTACACCTTC.

The CDR3 region has the DNA TGTGCCAGCAGTCGGAGTCAGGGGACTGAAGCTTTCTTT. Translation gives CASSRSQGTEAFF. The chain carries TRBV6-5 and TRBJ1-1; D possibly corresponds to TRBD1 (6 bases). V was cut by 5 bases and J by 5 bases, with 12 bases left in between. CDR3 length: 13 residues. Germline CDR1 reads MNHEY; CDR2 reads SVGAGI.

This clone was counted only a few times. This sequence joins TRBV10-3 and TRBJ2-7, with no clear D. The CDR3 spans 13 residues. Trimming cost V 0 bases and J 2 bases, with 5 bases left between them. Per the germline V gene, CDR1 is ENHRY and CDR2 is SYGVKD. The CDR3 is CAISESGTYEQYF. CDR3 sequence (DNA): TGTGCCATCAGTGAGTCCGGTACCTACGAGCAGTACTTC.

The J gene is TRBJ1-4, the V gene TRBV5-5, with 7 positions matching TRBD1. V shed 7 bases, J shed 8 bases, and the junction held 8 bases outside the gene matches. The CDR3 has 13 residues. CDR1 and CDR2 from the germline V gene are SGHKS and YYEKEE (reference sequence). The CDR3 here is CASFGTDEEKLFF. CDR3 DNA: TGTGCCAGCTTCGGGACAGACGAAGAAAAACTGTTTTTT.

This clone was observed a few times. The chain joins TRBV20-1 to TRBJ2-1; no definite D call. The CDR3 is 12 amino acids. The germline V gene encodes CDR1 DFQATT and CDR2 SNEGSKA (reference sequence). V shed 3 bases and J shed 6 bases, with 9 bases lying between them. The CDR3 bases are TGCAGTGCTAGTCACTCCCCCAATGAGCAGTTCTTC. Translation: CSASHSPNEQFF.

This chain connects TRBV5-6 to TRBJ1-4, with 8 positions matching TRBD1. The germline V gene has CDR1 SGHDT and CDR2 YYEEEE. This CDR3 region has 16 residues. The V gene end was trimmed by 1 base and the J gene end by 4 bases; junction bases not matched to a gene: 6. CDR3 DNA sequence: TGTGCCAGCAGCTTGAACCAGGGGGCTAGTAATGAAAAACTGTTTTTT. Protein sequence: CASSLNQGASNEKLFF.